Reported below is one TCR beta chain. As yet, its antigen is unknown. Assay: immunoSEQ multiplex PCR; the TCRdb copy retains only in-frame clones and omits some. The sample has fewer than 850,000 clones, roughly 88% seen once. The data originate from a study of shared clonotypes between healthy human individuals. Across the whole study: Per-donor plates numbered three CD4 naive, three CD4 memory, two CD8 naive and one CD8 memory. Overall study findings and caveats: Having only a few donors restricted how much genetic and exposure-history diversity was captured. As a rule, naive subsets had a larger estimated richness than memory subsets.

Germline V CDR1 and CDR2: MGHDK, SYGVNS. Trimming stripped 3 bases from V and 3 bases from J, with 9 bases between. The CDR3 loop spans 13 amino acids. The source is a man aged 18-30 years in good health. Some clones in this sample may be carry-over from other donors' samples. Sequencing was done on a sample of memory CD8+ T cells from PBMCs. Documented subset: CD45RO+ cells pooled with CCR7-negative TemRA cells. The chain employs TRBV25-1 and TRBJ2-7; D call uncertain. DNA of the CDR3: TGTGCCAGCAGTGACACAGTCCTCTACGAGCAGTACTTC. It encodes CASSDTVLYEQYF.